This TCR beta chain originates from a study of radiotherapy plus CTLA-4 blockade in lung cancer. Study summary: In approximately 17% of patients, objective responses were seen; around 34% had disease control.

This clone was observed a handful of times. The antigen remains unidentified. Study findings and constraints: Tumor-origin TCR clones grew in blood after radiotherapy plus ipilimumab. Response was reportedly best predicted by early blood T cell clone dynamics, with interferon-beta.

TCRdb's table, derived via immunoSEQ multiplex PCR, lists solely in-frame clones and lacks some. This table holds some 80,000 clones, under 80% found once. The specimen comprised peripheral blood, sampled from a patient treated with radiotherapy plus ipilimumab. This receptor was taken from a human donor with non-small cell lung cancer whose response to radiotherapy plus ipilimumab could not be evaluated. Some clones in this sample may be carry-over from other donors' samples.

The CDR3 bases are TGTGCCAGCAGCCCTTTATTGCTGAGCCGGGGATCACCCCTCCACTTT. Its translation: CASSPLLLSRGSPLHF. This chain connects TRBV7-6 to TRBJ1-6; D unresolved. Germline-derived CDR1 and CDR2 are SGHVS and FNYEAQ. The CDR3 consists of 16 residues. V was trimmed by 5 bases and J by 10 bases, leaving 21 bases between them.